The clone carrying this TCR beta chain showed up just a few times. Its antigen is as yet unknown. With a J-beta primer mix and a sample-barcoded 5' primer, a second PCR ran about 6 to 11 cycles. Each cDNA molecule was tagged by a template-switch adaptor with 12 random nucleotides. From the 5' RACE reads, TCRdb called clonotypes with MiXCR, one entry per CDR3 protein. The profile shows roughly 720,000 distinct CDR3 sequences, about 55% of them singletons. This specimen comes from a study of blood T cells in healthy people across ages. Overall study: Template switching picked up about one barcoded beta molecule for each two T cells. Findings of the study overall: Among T cells, TCR beta diversity per million cells dropped roughly linearly as age rose.

Total RNA, at least 5 micrograms per sample, came from PBMCs. CDR1 is MNHEY, CDR2 SMNVEV, per germline (reference sequence). With 0 bases removed from V and 1 base from J, the gap between germline ends came to 15 bases. The CDR3 extends over 17 amino acids. The sequencing input was blood. This rearrangement joins TRBV27 to TRBJ1-2; no firm D call. The origin of this receptor is a man at least 80 years old in good health. This chain's CDR3 is CASSLSPAQYNNYGYTF. The CDR3 DNA reads as TGTGCCAGCAGTTTATCGCCGGCACAGTACAATAACTATGGCTACACCTTC.